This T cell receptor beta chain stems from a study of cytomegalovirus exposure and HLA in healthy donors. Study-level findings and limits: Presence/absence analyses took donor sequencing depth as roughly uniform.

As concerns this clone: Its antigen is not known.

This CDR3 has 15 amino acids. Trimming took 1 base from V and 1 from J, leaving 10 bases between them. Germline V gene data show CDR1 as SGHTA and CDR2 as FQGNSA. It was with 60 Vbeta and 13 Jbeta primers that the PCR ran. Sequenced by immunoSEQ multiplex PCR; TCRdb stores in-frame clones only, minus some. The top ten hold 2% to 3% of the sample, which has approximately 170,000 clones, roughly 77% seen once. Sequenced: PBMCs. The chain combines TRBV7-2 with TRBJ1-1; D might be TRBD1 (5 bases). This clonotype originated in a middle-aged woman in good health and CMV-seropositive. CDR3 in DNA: TGTGCCAGCAGCTTAGGCGGTACAGGGAACACTGAAGCTTTCTTT. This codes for CASSLGGTGNTEAFF.